These T cell receptor beta chains were read from a single sample in a study of CD8+CD57+ T cells in acquired aplastic anemia. TCRdb passed the reads through MiXCR, listing each CDR3 protein once. In the table there are about 220,000 distinct CDR3 sequences, almost 35% of which are singletons. The sequencing input was sorted CD4+, CD8+, or CD8+CD57+ T cells (not recorded which) from PBMCs. Every receptor here comes from a human donor in good health, serving as a control. Both conserved end residues are part of each CDR3. D genes are given only for firm matches. A row's size may be missing; if present it is once, few, many or a size class.

CDR3 DNA	CDR3 protein	V gene	D gene	J gene	clone size
TGCAGTGCTAGAGGCCTGAGAACAGGGGTAGGACCAGATACGCAGTATTTT	CSARGLRTGVGPDTQYF	TRBV20-1	TRBD1	TRBJ2-3	few
TGCGCCAGCAGCTTGTATACGTCAGTGTCTGGTGCTTTCTTT	CASSLYTSVSGAFF	TRBV5-1	.	TRBJ1-1	.
TGTGCCAGCTCACCACCGGTTCAGGGCATCTTTGGGTCGGGCACCATATATTTT	CASSPPVQGIFGSGTIYF	TRBV18	.	TRBJ1-3	.
TGCAGTGCCCCGCTTTATTCGGCGGGAGGTGGTAATGAGCAGTTCTTC	CSAPLYSAGGGNEQFF	TRBV20-1	TRBD2	TRBJ2-1	.
TGTGCCAGCAGCCCCAGGTTTAGCACAGATACGCAGTATTTT	CASSPRFSTDTQYF	TRBV7-9	.	TRBJ2-3	many
TGTGCCAGCAGTCCCTTCACAGGGAGACTAGAGACCCAGTACTTC	CASSPFTGRLETQYF	TRBV25-1	.	TRBJ2-5	once
TGTGCCAGTAGGACAGGGGAAGGCCAGCCCCAGCATTTT	CASRTGEGQPQHF	TRBV19	TRBD1	TRBJ1-5	many
TGTGCCAGCAGTAGTGGACTAGCGGGAGGGGATGAGCAGTTCTTC	CASSSGLAGGDEQFF	TRBV2	TRBD2	TRBJ2-1	.
TGTGCCAGCAGATTCGGACAGGAGGCCTACGAGCAGTACTTC	CASRFGQEAYEQYF	TRBV12-3/TRBV12-4	TRBD1	TRBJ2-7	many
TGTGCCACCAGCAGAACCCAGGGATATGGCTACACCTTC	CATSRTQGYGYTF	TRBV15	.	TRBJ1-2	many
TGTGCCAGCAGCAAACCAAATCAGCCCCAGCATTTT	CASSKPNQPQHF	TRBV10-3	.	TRBJ1-5	.